One and the same sample provided the 20 T cell receptor beta chains below, sequenced in a study of identical twins. MiXCR, run by TCRdb on the 5' RACE reads, gives a single entry per CDR3 protein. The table has roughly 230,000 distinct CDR3 sequences, about 8% seen once. These data were also reused for a study on yellow fever vaccine responses in identical twins.

Sequenced material: CD8+ T cells sorted from blood. Every receptor here comes from a woman between 18 and 29 years old in good health.

This clonotype has ten or more counts. The V call is TRBV29-1, the J call TRBJ2-3; a weak D match, TRBD1 (6 bases). V shed 8 bases and J shed 2 bases, with 11 bases lying between them. Per the germline V gene, CDR1 is SQVTM and CDR2 is ANQGSEA. The CDR3 consists of 12 residues. The DNA for the CDR3 is TGCAGCACTGGGGACAACACAGATACGCAGTATTTT. Its protein is CSTGDNTDTQYF.

The sample holds a few counts of this clonotype. The chain uses TRBV7-9 and TRBJ2-1, with D possibly matching TRBD1 (6 bases). The CDR3 consists of 15 residues. V shed 6 bases and J shed 2 bases, with 14 bases lying between them. The V gene's germline CDR1 is SEHNR and CDR2 FQNEAQ (reference sequence). For the CDR3, the DNA is TGTGCCAGCAGACACCCAACAGGGACCTACAATGAGCAGTTCTTC. Protein product: CASRHPTGTYNEQFF.

The DNA of the CDR3 is TGTGCCAGCACCGCCGGGACTAACCCCTACGAGCAGTACTTC. The encoded protein is CASTAGTNPYEQYF. The chain carries TRBV27 and TRBJ2-7, with 7 bases identical to TRBD2. The germline V gene has CDR1 MNHEY and CDR2 SMNVEV (reference sequence). CDR3 size: 14 residues. V was clipped by 7 bases and J by 2 bases; unmatched bases: 8.

This chain joins TRBV4-1 and TRBJ1-5, with 8 nucleotides matching TRBD1. Losses at the gene ends were 4 bases for V and 4 bases for J; bases not matched to a gene: 6. CDR3 size: 15 residues. Germline assignment: CDR1 MGHRA and CDR2 YSYEKL. This CDR3 reads CASSPLTGGNQPQHF. CDR3 in DNA: TGCGCCAGCAGCCCATTAACAGGGGGAAATCAGCCCCAGCATTTT.

Only a few counts were recorded for this clonotype. The chain carries TRBV7-9 and TRBJ2-7; TRBD2 matches 11 bases. Germline loops: CDR1 SEHNR, CDR2 FQNEAQ (reference sequence). The CDR3 runs to 15 residues. V dropped 5 bases and J dropped 1; count of bases not matched to a gene: 4. The CDR3 sequence is CASSPRTSGSYEQYF. CDR3 nucleotide sequence: TGTGCCAGCAGCCCGCGGACTAGCGGGTCCTACGAGCAGTACTTC.

This clonotype was seen ten or more times. The chain uses TRBV7-9 and TRBJ2-7, with 8 bases that match TRBD1. The CDR3 is 15 amino acids. Germline-derived CDR1 and CDR2 are SEHNR and FQNEAQ (reference sequence). Germline trimming cut 3 bases from V and 6 bases from J; bases unmatched to any gene: 10. The CDR3 protein is CASSLMDRDKGEQYF. The CDR3 DNA sequence: TGTGCCAGCAGCTTGATGGACAGGGATAAGGGCGAGCAGTACTTC.

The sample holds many counts of this clonotype. V is TRBV3-1 and J is TRBJ2-1; the match to TRBD2 covers 8 bases. This CDR3 is built from 16 residues. Losses at the gene ends were 3 bases for V and 1 base for J; bases not matched to a gene: 5. CDR1 is LGHDT and CDR2 is YNNKEL in the germline V gene (reference sequence). CDR3 sequence (DNA): TGTGCCAGCAGCCAGTTACTAGCGGATTCCTACAATGAGCAGTTCTTC. Translated, it gives CASSQLLADSYNEQFF.

The rearrangement links TRBV6-5 to TRBJ2-1, with TRBD2 matching over 11 bases. The CDR3 runs to 16 residues. V shed 3 bases and J 7 bases; nucleotides not matched to a gene: 8. CDR1 and CDR2 from the germline V gene are MNHEY and SVGAGI. The CDR3 region has the DNA TGTGCCAGCAGTTATTCCCCCTCTAGCGGGGGGAATGAGCAGTTCTTC. Protein product: CASSYSPSSGGNEQFF.

The sample holds a few counts of this clonotype. CDR3 residues: CASSQDLAGRQETQYF. The CDR3 nucleotides read TGTGCCAGCAGCCAAGATTTAGCGGGGAGACAAGAGACCCAGTACTTC. V is TRBV3-1 and J is TRBJ2-5, with 8 positions matching TRBD2. Germline V gene data show CDR1 as LGHDT and CDR2 as YNNKEL (reference sequence). This CDR3 comprises 16 residues. V lost 0 bases and J lost 2; bases outside the gene matches: 5.

The rearrangement links TRBV9 to TRBJ2-7; the D is unclear. This CDR3 spans 13 amino acids. Per germline, CDR1 SGDLS and CDR2 YYNGEE. V dropped 0 bases and J dropped 0 bases, with 4 bases sitting between them. The CDR3 nucleotides are TGTGCCAGCAGCGTAGATATCTCCTACGAGCAGTACTTC. It specifies CASSVDISYEQYF.

The V and J genes are TRBV12-3 or TRBV12-4 and TRBJ2-1; maybe TRBD1 (5 bases). This CDR3 contains 13 residues. The germline V and J ends were trimmed by 6 bases and 5 bases, with 11 bases remaining between them. CDR3 bases: TGTGCCAGCAGGGGGCAACTAAACAATGAGCAGTTCTTC. Its protein product is CASRGQLNNEQFF.

This clonotype was seen at least ten times. The CDR3 DNA follows: TGTGCCAGCTCACCAATTGACACAGATAGCACAGATACGCAGTATTTT. It yields the protein CASSPIDTDSTDTQYF. This chain links TRBV18 with TRBJ2-3, with unresolved D. The CDR3 has 16 amino acids. Per germline, CDR1 KGHSH and CDR2 LQKENI. V lost 2 bases and J lost 0, with 12 bases in between. The variable domain in full, completed from reference TRBV18 and TRBJ2-3, reads NAGVMQNPRHLVRRRGQEARLRCSPMKGHSHVYWYRQLPEEGLKFMVYLQKENIIDESGMPKERFSAEFPKEGPSILRIQQVVRGDSAAYFCASSPIDTDSTDTQYFGPGTRLTVL.

This clonotype has just a few counts. The chain links TRBV4-3 to TRBJ2-7, with D possibly TRBD2 on 5 matching bases. The V end was cut by 0 bases, the J end by 7 bases, with 13 bases between. Germline V CDR1 and CDR2: LGHNA, YSLEER. This CDR3 spans 14 amino acids. The CDR3: CASSQDNEGWEQYF. The CDR3 DNA follows: TGCGCCAGCAGCCAAGACAACGAGGGCTGGGAGCAGTACTTC.

A few counts support this clonotype. The chain links TRBV5-6 to TRBJ1-6; D is undetermined. The V and J ends lost 1 base and 0 bases respectively, with 8 bases between them. Germline V gene sequence: CDR1 SGHDT, CDR2 YYEEEE. CDR3 length: 16 amino acids. In nucleotides, the CDR3 is TGTGCCAGCAGCTTGCTTGAGAACTCCTATAATTCACCCCTCCACTTT. This codes for CASSLLENSYNSPLHF.

There are a few counts of this clonotype. CDR3 sequence: CSVLTGGTGELFF. The CDR3 DNA sequence: TGCAGCGTCCTGACAGGGGGCACCGGGGAGCTGTTTTTT. The J gene is TRBJ2-2, the V gene TRBV29-1; TRBD1 matches 9 bases. Per germline, CDR1 SQVTM and CDR2 ANQGSEA. With 6 bases clipped from V and 4 bases from J, the junction kept 3 bases outside the gene matches. The CDR3 has 13 residues.

At least ten counts were recorded for this clonotype. The chain is built from TRBV7-9 and TRBJ2-7, with D uncertain. The CDR3 sequence is 11 residues long. V lost 4 bases, J lost 7 bases, and 8 bases lay in between. Germline assignment: CDR1 SEHNR and CDR2 FQNEAQ (reference sequence). The CDR3 region has the DNA TGTGCCAGCAGCTACGGTAGGGAGCAGTACTTC. Translating it yields CASSYGREQYF.

V and J are TRBV29-1 and TRBJ1-2; D not resolved. This CDR3 comprises 15 residues. Germline loops: CDR1 SQVTM, CDR2 ANQGSEA. Trimming removed 1 base at V and 2 bases at J, with 14 bases between. Here the CDR3 reads CSVEAEGGSNYGYTF. As DNA, the CDR3 is TGCAGCGTTGAAGCTGAAGGAGGATCGAACTATGGCTACACCTTC.

This clonotype was picked up many times. The chain links TRBV11-2 to TRBJ2-1, with D uncertain. CDR1 is SGHAT and CDR2 is FQNNGV in the germline V gene. V was cut by 5 bases and J by 6 bases, with 5 bases left in between. This CDR3 contains 11 residues. CDR3 sequence reads: CASSLPNEQFF. As DNA, the CDR3 is TGTGCCAGCAGCCTCCCCAATGAGCAGTTCTTC.

The table lists this clonotype with many counts. V is TRBV4-1 and J is TRBJ1-2; D unresolved. The germline V gene has CDR1 MGHRA and CDR2 YSYEKL. Trimming shortened V by 0 bases and J by 4 bases, and 6 bases separated the two germline ends. CDR3 length: 13 amino acids. The CDR3 DNA reads TGCGCCAGCAGCCAAGAAGCCATCTATGGCTACACCTTC. Residues: CASSQEAIYGYTF.

J is TRBJ2-7 and V is TRBV30; D unresolved. CDR1 and CDR2 (germline): GTSNPN, SVGIG (reference sequence). This CDR3 comprises 11 residues. The ends were cut back, 0 bases at V and 6 bases at J, with 6 bases in the middle. The CDR3 loop reads CAWSVLGEQYF. In DNA, the CDR3 is TGTGCCTGGAGTGTACTGGGCGAGCAGTACTTC.